The clone carrying this T cell receptor (beta chain) has ten or more counts. The antigen is not known. The data stem from a study of breast tumors, draining lymph nodes, adjacent tissues. Study observations and caveats: Most tumor T cells seemingly derive from lymph node, then expand in tumor. Tumor TCR diversity was below lymph nodes but above nontumor tissue.

A single record per CDR3 protein comes from TCRdb applying MiXCR to the multiplex PCR reads. The sample yields about 200,000 distinct CDR3 sequences, over 25% seen once. Samples came from axillary lymph nodes draining the breast cancer. The sample comprised axillary lymph node tissue. The sequence was collected from a female donor with breast cancer. Some clones in this sample may be carry-over from other donors' samples.

The CDR3 DNA reads as TGTGCCAGCAGTCACCGGGACAGGCCTACCTACGAGCAGTACTTC. The encoded protein is CASSHRDRPTYEQYF. The gene calls are TRBV28 and TRBJ2-7, with 8 bases identical to TRBD1. After removal of 5 bases from V and 2 bases from J, the junction contained 8 bases not matched to a gene. This CDR3 is built from 15 residues. Germline CDR1 MDHEN, CDR2 SYDVKM.